This T cell receptor (beta chain) was retrieved from a study of blood T cell repertoires in COVID-19. Study details: PBMCs, B-cell-depleted T cells, or T cells were the source of the cDNA or gDNA that made up the material.

Assignments of participants to cohorts depended upon their own reported clinical history. Two negative PCRs, clearance, or symptom resolution had been documented for recovered Cohort 3 donors. The V end was cut by 3 bases, the J end by 6 bases, with 14 bases between. The CDR3 loop spans 13 amino acids. Germline V gives CDR1 GTSNPN, CDR2 SVGIG (reference sequence). As processed by the authors: Using reference gene primer amplification, nucleated cell counts were estimated. TCRdb's copy holds only in-frame clones and misses some; the assay was immunoSEQ multiplex PCR. The V and J calls and clone size are taken from that table; D and trimming were inferred from the DNA. The data contain a few hundred thousand clones, roughly nine tenths of them singletons.

The rearrangement links TRBV30 to TRBJ1-1, with D possibly being TRBD1 (5 bases). The sample was PBMCs or T cells enriched from blood (not recorded which). The sequence came from a woman between 25 and 40 years old who had recovered from COVID-19. The CDR3 nucleotides are TGTGCCTGGAGCCTCCGGGGGGTGGCTGAAGCTTTCTTT. It translates to CAWSLRGVAEAFF.